This T cell receptor (beta chain) was identified in a study of T cell responses to AZD1222 COVID-19 vaccine (dated by TCRdb to the early 2020s). With regard to the full study: AZD1222 recipients with second doses at about 4 weeks or about 12 weeks were pooled, because spike-specific TCR depth and breadth did not differ between schedules. Trial participants were enrolled into age subgroups of 18-55, 56-69 and 70-plus years, which contained 148, 28 and 57 TCR-sequenced participants, respectively. A total of 233 trial participants underwent TCR sequencing, of whom around 200 received two doses of AZD1222 and some 25 received two doses of the MenACWY control vaccine.

Here V drops 2 bases and J drops 4 bases, and the junction holds 4 bases not matched to any gene. CDR1 KGHSH and CDR2 LQKENI were looked up in the germline V gene. The CDR3 sequence holds 14 residues, the cysteine and phenylalanine included. The kept DNA is CDR3 alone, 42 bases in frame from the first base. What this sample's time point label stands for: baseline before first vaccination. The vaccinee samples were drawn from two UK trials, COV001 and COV002, one of which was a single-blind randomized controlled phase 2/3 trial testing AZD1222 (ChAdOx1 nCoV-19) in healthy adults. For TCRbeta chain sequencing, PBMC samples from trial participants were taken at day 0 and at day 28 after the second dose. As to this clone: The specificity of this receptor is unknown. The input lacks base qualities; no much larger clone sits a single base away.

Broad study findings and their caveats: Because no day 14 peak-response samples were available, repertoires were characterized only after the peak T cell response. In the small 56-69-year group, the increase in depth fell short of significance, most likely because of low power. Participants were mostly white British, with more females than males. The authors suggested clonal diversity may have been underestimated. CD4 TCRs associated with the vaccine covered the entire spike protein, and the dominant responses were in regions 160-218 and 743-854. Reportedly, almost half of the unique spike-specific TCRs recognized epitopes lying outside the regions that are mutated in the B.1.351 and B.1.1.7 variants. Conclusions about previously exposed vaccinees are limited because only six or seven AZD1222 recipients were SARS-CoV-2 seropositive at baseline. After two AZD1222 doses, spike-specific TCR breadth and depth were significantly higher than at day 0 and than in MenACWY recipients.

The CDR3 regions of human TCRbeta chains were subjected to immunosequencing. Concerning the study's data processing: Repertoire TCRs were matched against a reference library of SARS-CoV-2-specific TCRs generated with the MIRA antigen-specificity platform. Breadth meant the fraction of unique TCRs that were SARS-CoV-2-associated, whereas depth meant the fraction of total T cells that were SARS-CoV-2-associated. Each spike-specific TCR was assigned to its reactive spike region and to a CD4 or CD8 class using the MIRA data. Log10-transformed breadth and depth values were compared by one-way ANOVA with Sidak's multiple comparisons tests. TCRdb limited this immuneACCESS table to in-frame rearrangements with V and J called. A share of clones is missing; checked studies link under half to unresolved V genes, and the rest is unexplained. Clonal size and the V and J genes are those of that table, whereas D and trimming came from the DNA. This sample gives 95,000 to 150,000 clones in total; about 85% of them show up just once. The ten biggest clones cover roughly 2.4% of the sample.

The sequence links TRBV18 to TRBJ1-2; 7 central nucleotides agree with TRBD1. The TCR originated in an adult in good health. The sequenced sample was peripheral blood, obtained on day 0 of AZD1222 vaccination. Read as DNA, the sequence is TGTGCCAGCTCACCAGACAGGGTAGGCTATGGCTACACCTTC. This gives the protein CASSPDRVGYGYTF.